Listed below are T cell receptor beta chains from one sample, sequenced in a study of T cell responses to AZD1222 COVID-19 vaccine. Only in-frame clones appear in the TCRdb table, and some are missing; sequencing was by immunoSEQ multiplex PCR. The repertoire holds some 130,000 clones, with more than 85% as singletons. Source: peripheral blood, taken on day 0 of AZD1222 vaccination. All receptors come from an adult in good health. Both conserved end residues are part of each CDR3. The D gene is left open where the match is weak.

D gene,J gene,V gene,CDR3 DNA,CDR3 protein
TRBD2,TRBJ2-2,TRBV5-1,TGCGCCAGCAGCTTGACTAGCGGGAGAGATACCGGGGAGCTGTTTTTT,CASSLTSGRDTGELFF
-,TRBJ1-1,TRBV14,TGTGCCAGCAGCCAAGGTCTCGGCAGGGGCACTGAAGCTTTCTTT,CASSQGLGRGTEAFF
-,TRBJ2-2,TRBV7-9,TGTGCCAGCAGCTCCGGGAGAGGTGACGGGGAGCTGTTTTTT,CASSSGRGDGELFF
-,TRBJ1-3,TRBV18,TGTGCCAGCTCACCTGGAACAGGGATCGGAAACACCATATATTTT,CASSPGTGIGNTIYF
-,TRBJ2-3,TRBV19,TGTGCCAGTAGTCCCGGGACCGCCTGGGATACGCAGTATTTT,CASSPGTAWDTQYF
-,TRBJ1-1,TRBV5-1,TGCGCCAGCAGCTTGAATGTCGGGTGGGACCGTGGCACTGAAGCTTTCTTT,CASSLNVGWDRGTEAFF
TRBD1,TRBJ1-1,TRBV30,TGTGCCTGGAGTGTCGACAGGGGCACTGAAGCTTTCTTT,CAWSVDRGTEAFF
-,TRBJ1-1,TRBV5-4,TGTGCCAGCAGCTTGGCAGGCCAGCTGGACACTGAAGCTTTCTTT,CASSLAGQLDTEAFF
-,TRBJ1-5,TRBV11-1,TGTGCCAGCAGCTTAGGCTTCAATCAGCCCCAGCATTTT,CASSLGFNQPQHF
-,TRBJ2-7,TRBV11-3,TGTGCCAGCAGCTTAGGACCTAGCGCCTACGAGCAGTACTTC,CASSLGPSAYEQYF
-,TRBJ1-5,TRBV6-6,TGTGCCAGCAGCGGCGGCACAGGTCGCAATCAGCCCCAGCATTTT,CASSGGTGRNQPQHF